A single TCR beta chain is shown here with its context. Antigen specificity is unknown. After CD4 positive bead selection, the CD4-negative fraction gave CD8 T cells. These data are taken from a study of naive and memory T cell subsets. This CDR3 is built from 18 residues. Germline CDR1 and CDR2: MNHNY and SVGAGI (reference sequence). V was clipped by 0 bases and J by 1 base, with 16 bases between them. Points from the study as a whole: Naive repertoires, especially CD8, held a few larger clonotypes, possibly memory cells re-expressing CD45RA. Over 85% of naive TCR sequences appeared only once, unlike memory subsets. Clonotypes are single alpha or beta chains, not paired receptors. Expression changes during T cell differentiation may affect RNA-based TCR counts.

Two oligonucleotides, mixed equimolar, formed the beta constant-region primer covering TRBC1 and TRBC2. Nested alpha and beta constant-region primers with the SP2 primer drove four PCR rounds on ligated cDNA. Each CDR3 protein gets one entry after TCRdb re-called the UMI-ligation and nested PCR reads with MiXCR. The table records about 150,000 distinct CDR3 sequences, approximately 24% of them present only once. This sequence joins TRBV6-6 and TRBJ1-5; D is possibly TRBD1 (6 bases). Sequenced: naive CD4+ T cells from blood. The TCR was taken from a human donor in good health. The CDR3, as DNA: TGTGCCAGCAGTTACTCCGGAGGGGGGCTGGGGAGCAATCAGCCCCAGCATTTT. Its protein is CASSYSGGGLGSNQPQHF.